This entry features one T cell receptor beta chain sequence. Original analysis: By means of reference gene primer amplification, nucleated cell counts were estimated. Method: immunoSEQ multiplex PCR; TCRdb's copy keeps in-frame clones and lacks some. V and J calls and clone size follow that table, whereas D and trimming were derived from the DNA. Of 150,000 to 200,000 clones detected, 90% to 95% appear once; the ten largest clones hold around 2%. This sample is drawn from a study of blood T cell repertoires in COVID-19. Study summary: The origin of the acute and convalescent COVID-19 samples was the United States, Italy and Spain. Sample material is recorded as cDNA or gDNA derived from T cells, B-cell-depleted T cells, or PBMCs.

Seattle patients were enrolled during active infection and followed longitudinally. The CDR3 totals 14 residues. The V gene's germline CDR1 is LGHNA and CDR2 YNFKEQ. Trimming cost V 0 bases and J 7 bases, with 12 bases left between them. This TCR derives from a woman aged 60-75 years with COVID-19, enrolled during active disease. Sequenced sample: peripheral blood. J is TRBJ1-2 and V is TRBV4-2; D unresolved. The CDR3 DNA is TGTGCCAGCAGCCAAGAGGCCCTTCCCCGTGGCTACACCTTC. It yields the protein CASSQEALPRGYTF.